The 32 T cell receptor beta chains below come from one sample, sequenced in a study of CD4 T cells in relation to SARS-CoV-2 and coronaviruses. No antigen is known for these receptors. Libraries were prepared by immunoSEQ multiplex PCR; TCRdb keeps only in-frame clonotypes and omits some of them. The data hold about 19,000 clones, with approximately 80% observed a single time. The unexposed donors gave CD4+ T cells in about 2011-2018, prior to COVID-19. After about 10 days of culture, CD4+ T cells were isolated. What was sequenced was CD4+ T cells from PBMCs, cultured in vitro. Every receptor here comes from a human donor in good health.

V usage is TRBV12-5 and J usage is TRBJ2-7; D ambiguous. V was shortened by 6 bases and J by 2 bases, with 5 bases between the two germline ends. CDR1 is LGHNT, CDR2 FRNRAP, per germline. The CDR3 is 11 residues long. CDR3 protein: CASGLTYEQYF. In nucleotides, the CDR3 is TGTGCTAGTGGCCTGACCTACGAGCAGTACTTC.

The rearrangement uses TRBV27 and TRBJ2-3, with D unresolved. Trimming removed 9 bases from V and 2 bases from J, with 15 bases in between. Germline loops: CDR1 MNHEY, CDR2 SMNVEV (reference sequence). CDR3 length: 14 amino acids. CDR3 sequence (DNA): TGTGCCAGTATGACATTGGCCCTCACAGATACGCAGTATTTT. This encodes CASMTLALTDTQYF.

The chain joins TRBV19 to TRBJ1-5; D gene uncertain. V lost 3 bases, J lost 0 bases, and 6 bases lay in between. This CDR3 is 14 amino acids long. Germline CDR1 LNHDA, CDR2 SQIVND (reference sequence). The CDR3: CASSIRDSNQPQHF. The CDR3 region has the DNA TGTGCCAGTAGTATCCGGGATAGCAATCAGCCCCAGCATTTT.

The table lists this clone with a count of one. This chain connects TRBV5-4 to TRBJ1-1; D unresolved. From germline, CDR1 is SGHNT and CDR2 YYREEE (reference sequence). CDR3 length equals 13 residues. V lost 5 bases and J 3 bases, leaving 11 bases between the germline ends. The CDR3 nucleotides are TGTGCCAGCAGACCCGAGAGTGACACTGAAGCTTTCTTT. Translation: CASRPESDTEAFF.

The chain couples TRBV4-1 to TRBJ2-3, with a tentative D call TRBD2 (6 bases). The CDR3 has 14 residues. The ends were cut back, 1 base at V and 6 bases at J, with 11 bases in the middle. Germline CDR1 MGHRA, CDR2 YSYEKL. CDR3 residues: CASSQVGGSDTQYF. CDR3 nucleotide sequence: TGCGCCAGCAGCCAAGTGGGAGGTTCGGATACGCAGTATTTT.

The rearrangement links TRBV28 to TRBJ1-2; D ambiguous. Germline loops: CDR1 MDHEN, CDR2 SYDVKM. CDR3 size: 13 residues. Trimming removed 6 bases from V and 6 bases from J, with 14 bases in between. This chain's CDR3 is CASRDPPGNGYTF. In DNA form, the CDR3 reads TGTGCCAGCAGGGATCCCCCAGGCAATGGCTACACCTTC.

This clone has a handful of counts. The rearrangement joins TRBV3-1 (or the pseudogene TRBV3-2) to TRBJ2-3; D call uncertain. V lost 0 bases, J lost 2 bases, and 9 bases lay in between. This CDR3 has 15 residues. Germline-derived CDR1 and CDR2 are LGHDT and YNNKEL (reference sequence). The CDR3 spells CASSQERTYTDTQYF. In nucleotides, the CDR3 is TGTGCCAGCAGCCAAGAACGAACATACACAGATACGCAGTATTTT.

The rearrangement joins TRBV28 to TRBJ2-7; D uncertain. V dropped 7 bases and J dropped 0 bases, with 13 bases sitting between them. The V gene's germline CDR1 is MDHEN and CDR2 SYDVKM. This CDR3 spans 14 amino acids. The CDR3 is CASTPAPSSYEQYF. The CDR3 nucleotides are TGTGCCAGCACCCCGGCCCCCAGCTCCTACGAGCAGTACTTC.

This clone was observed a single time. V usage is TRBV15 and J usage is TRBJ2-7; D might be TRBD1 or TRBD2, each matching 5 bases. The germline V gene encodes CDR1 LNHNV and CDR2 YYDKDF (reference sequence). V lost 3 bases and J 2 bases, leaving 11 bases between the germline ends. The CDR3 runs 14 residues. CDR3 in DNA: TGTGCCACCAGCAGTCGGGACGGGGCCTACGAGCAGTACTTC. Translated: CATSSRDGAYEQYF. Filled out from reference TRBV15 and TRBJ2-7, the complete variable domain reads DAMVIQNPRYQVTQFGKPVTLSCSQTLNHNVMYWYQQKSSQAPKLLFHYYDKDFNNEADTPDNFQSRRPNTSFCFLDIRSPGLGDTAMYLCATSSRDGAYEQYFGPGTRLTVT.

The chain employs TRBV7-9 and TRBJ1-1; D not certain. The CDR3 loop spans 14 amino acids. Germline CDR1 SEHNR, CDR2 FQNEAQ (reference sequence). V was shortened by 5 bases and J by 1 base, with 11 bases between the two germline ends. This chain's CDR3 is CASSPRTANTEAFF. DNA of the CDR3: TGTGCCAGCAGCCCGAGGACCGCGAACACTGAAGCTTTCTTT.

The chain combines TRBV9 with TRBJ1-2, with D maybe TRBD1 (5 bases). The CDR3 has 15 amino acids. The V end was cut by 0 bases, the J end by 4 bases, with 13 bases between. Germline assignment: CDR1 SGDLS and CDR2 YYNGEE. Written as DNA, the CDR3 is TGTGCCAGCAGCGTAGATGGGGACGCCCTCTATGGCTACACCTTC. Its translation is CASSVDGDALYGYTF.

This clone came up once. The chain employs TRBV5-1 and TRBJ2-1; TRBD2 aligns across 8 bases. Germline CDR1 and CDR2: SGHRS and YFSETQ. J was trimmed by 8 bases and V by 0 bases; bases with no gene match: 10. The CDR3 loop spans 16 amino acids. CDR3: CASSLVGTRKLDEQFF. The CDR3 DNA follows: TGCGCCAGCAGCTTGGTGGGGACTAGGAAATTGGATGAGCAGTTCTTC.

This clone was seen a few times. The rearrangement links TRBV9 to TRBJ2-1, with 7 bases fitting TRBD2. This CDR3 is built from 15 residues. The V gene's germline CDR1 is SGDLS and CDR2 YYNGEE. V lost 5 bases and J lost 0; bases outside the gene matches: 5. Here the CDR3 DNA reads TGTGCCAGCAGTTCGAGCGGGAACTCCTACAATGAGCAGTTCTTC. Protein sequence: CASSSSGNSYNEQFF.

This clone occurred once. The chain joins TRBV24-1 to TRBJ2-5; 14 bases line up with TRBD2. This CDR3 spans 17 amino acids. The germline CDR1 and CDR2 sequences are KGHDR and SFDVKD. Unmatched junction bases numbered 2, after V lost 2 bases and J lost 1 base. CDR3 sequence: CATSDWGLAGAQETQYF. As DNA, the CDR3 is TGTGCCACCAGTGATTGGGGACTAGCGGGAGCCCAAGAGACCCAGTACTTC.

The chain uses TRBV7-9 and TRBJ1-2, with D maybe TRBD1 (6 bases). CDR3 length: 14 residues. CDR1 and CDR2 (germline): SEHNR, FQNEAQ (reference sequence). V dropped 7 bases and J dropped 4 bases, with 16 bases sitting between them. Here the CDR3 DNA reads TGTGCCAGCACCTCGGGGGGCCTCCCCTATGGCTACACCTTC. Translation gives CASTSGGLPYGYTF.

V is TRBV10-3 and J is TRBJ2-1; 13 nucleotides agree with TRBD2. The V gene end was trimmed by 10 bases and the J gene end by 5 bases; junction bases not matched to a gene: 8. Germline V gene data show CDR1 as ENHRY and CDR2 as SYGVKD. This CDR3 has 15 residues. The CDR3 DNA reads as TGTGCCAGCCTCGGGACTAGCGGGAAAGACAATGAGCAGTTCTTC. Its protein is CASLGTSGKDNEQFF.

The V gene is TRBV18, the J gene TRBJ2-2, with 7 nucleotides matching TRBD2. Trimming cost V 3 bases and J 1 base; bases outside gene matches: 5. Germline V CDR1 and CDR2: KGHSH, LQKENI. The CDR3 length is 16 residues. The CDR3 region is CASSPPGGRNTGELFF. CDR3 sequence (DNA): TGTGCCAGCTCACCCCCCGGCGGGAGGAACACCGGGGAGCTGTTTTTT.

J is TRBJ2-7 and V is TRBV3-1 (or the pseudogene TRBV3-2); 11 bases are a match to TRBD2. The V gene's germline CDR1 is LGHDT and CDR2 YNNKEL (reference sequence). V lost 1 base and J lost 3; bases outside the gene matches: 5. The CDR3 has 16 amino acids. The CDR3 coding sequence is TGTGCCAGCAGCCAAGGGGCTGGGACTAGCGGCTACGAGCAGTACTTC. As protein: CASSQGAGTSGYEQYF.

This clone has a single count. V is TRBV19 and J is TRBJ2-7; D could derive from TRBD1 or TRBD2 (5 bases each). The CDR3 runs 15 residues. Trimming stripped 5 bases from V and 2 bases from J, with 16 bases between. The germline gives CDR1 LNHDA, CDR2 SQIVND (reference sequence). The CDR3 spells CASSVGGTLPYEQYF. DNA of the CDR3: TGTGCCAGTAGTGTTGGGGGAACTCTTCCCTACGAGCAGTACTTC.

The chain employs TRBV7-2 and TRBJ1-1; a weak D match, TRBD1 (5 bases). Germline assignment: CDR1 SGHTA and CDR2 FQGNSA. V gave up 4 bases and J gave up 4 bases, with 16 bases separating them. CDR3 length: 15 amino acids. The chain's CDR3 is CASSYGTERSTEAFF. In DNA, the CDR3 is TGTGCCAGCAGCTACGGGACGGAACGGAGCACTGAAGCTTTCTTT.

The rearrangement uses TRBV7-8 and TRBJ2-5; 8 bases align to TRBD1. The CDR3 contains 14 residues. V was clipped by 5 bases and J by 5 bases; unmatched bases: 7. Germline CDR1 reads SGHVS; CDR2 reads FQNEAQ. The CDR3 nucleotides are TGTGCCAGCAGCCTCAGGGGGCTTGGGGAGACCCAGTACTTC. It specifies CASSLRGLGETQYF.

The rearrangement uses TRBV7-2 and TRBJ2-3; 11 nucleotides match TRBD2. The CDR3 covers 15 residues. Germline CDR1 is SGHTA and CDR2 is FQGNSA. J was trimmed by 3 bases and V by 5 bases; bases with no gene match: 4. CDR3 sequence (DNA): TGTGCCAGCAGCCCGCTAGCGGGAGGAACAGATACGCAGTATTTT. It is translated as CASSPLAGGTDTQYF.

The chain carries TRBV3-1 (or the pseudogene TRBV3-2) and TRBJ2-5; the D is unclear. CDR1 and CDR2 from the germline V gene are LGHDT and YNNKEL (reference sequence). The CDR3 extends over 14 amino acids. The V end was cut by 0 bases, the J end by 4 bases, with 9 bases between. The CDR3 bases are TGTGCCAGCAGCCAAGAGGGAAGGAGAGAGACCCAGTACTTC. It encodes CASSQEGRRETQYF.

The V and J genes are TRBV30 and TRBJ2-7, with a weak D call TRBD2 (5 bases). CDR1 is GTSNPN and CDR2 is SVGIG in the germline V gene (reference sequence). The CDR3 consists of 14 residues. V gave up 7 bases and J gave up 2 bases, with 18 bases separating them. This chain's CDR3 is CASTGPSLAYEQYF. The DNA of the CDR3 is TGTGCCTCGACGGGCCCTTCACTAGCCTACGAGCAGTACTTC.

This chain joins TRBV7-9 and TRBJ2-7; D could derive from TRBD1 or TRBD2 (5 bases each). Trimming removed 3 bases from V and 2 bases from J, with 8 bases in between. Germline CDR1 and CDR2: SEHNR and FQNEAQ (reference sequence). The CDR3 is made up of 13 amino acids. CDR3 nucleotide sequence: TGTGCCAGCAGCTTCCGGGGCCCCTACGAGCAGTACTTC. Translated, it gives CASSFRGPYEQYF.

This chain connects TRBV11-3 to TRBJ2-3; D is perhaps TRBD1 (6 bases). The CDR3 is made up of 16 amino acids. Germline V gene data show CDR1 as SGHNT and CDR2 as YENEEA. The V gene lost 3 bases and the J gene lost 4 bases, with 17 bases spanning the gap. The CDR3 nucleotides are TGTGCCAGCAGCTTCAGGGGCTCCCTGGGTGCAGATACGCAGTATTTT. Translating gives CASSFRGSLGADTQYF.

This clone was recorded a few times. The genes are TRBV25-1 and TRBJ1-2; weak D call: TRBD1 (6 bases). This CDR3 region has 13 residues. Trimming pared 4 bases from V and 6 bases from J, leaving 12 bases between. Looked up from germline, CDR1 is MGHDK and CDR2 is SYGVNS. The CDR3 DNA follows: TGTGCCAGCAGTGTACAGGGCTGGGATGGCTACACCTTC. As protein: CASSVQGWDGYTF.

The chain links TRBV6-6 to TRBJ1-1; D remains ambiguous. This CDR3 region has 12 residues. The V gene's germline CDR1 is MNHNY and CDR2 SVGAGI (reference sequence). Trimming removed 7 bases at V and 1 base at J, with 7 bases between. The CDR3 nucleotides are TGTGCCAGCACCCCCAGGAACACTGAAGCTTTCTTT. Its translation: CASTPRNTEAFF.

This rearrangement joins TRBV18 to TRBJ1-6; 8 bases line up with TRBD1. This CDR3 has 18 amino acids. Germline CDR1 KGHSH, CDR2 LQKENI. The V and J ends lost 2 bases and 0 bases, in that order; junction bases with no gene match: 6. CDR3 amino acids: CASSPSGDRSSYNSPLHF. DNA for the CDR3: TGTGCCAGCTCACCATCTGGGGACAGGAGCTCCTATAATTCACCCCTCCACTTT.

This chain links TRBV5-1 with TRBJ2-5; TRBD2 matches 9 bases. Losses at the gene ends were 4 bases for V and 2 bases for J; bases not matched to a gene: 12. This CDR3 has 17 residues. The germline gives CDR1 SGHRS, CDR2 YFSETQ. The CDR3 sequence: CASSPLLAGALQETQYF. In nucleotides, the CDR3 is TGCGCCAGCAGCCCACTCTTAGCGGGAGCTTTACAAGAGACCCAGTACTTC.

A note on this clone: One end of the junction is discordant with germline, which a read error may explain. V usage is TRBV19 and J usage is TRBJ1-2, with D maybe TRBD1 (6 bases). The CDR3 has 22 amino acids. The germline gives CDR1 LNHDA, CDR2 SQIVND (reference sequence). The CDR3 DNA sequence: TGTGCCAGTGCTATCGGACTGGCGGGGACACAAATACGTTTATGGCTACACAAGGTTAGGTCCTTC. It is translated as CASAIGLAGTQIRLWLHKVRSF.

The chain is built from TRBV6-2 or TRBV6-3 and TRBJ2-5, with D unresolved. The germline V gene encodes CDR1 MNHEY and CDR2 SVGEGT. The V end lost 2 bases, the J end lost 2 bases, and 3 bases lay between the germline ends. The CDR3 covers 12 residues. This chain's CDR3 is CASSYQQETQYF. The DNA of the CDR3 is TGTGCCAGCAGTTACCAGCAAGAGACCCAGTACTTC.